This T cell receptor (beta chain) was captured by sequencing in a study of patients and donors after allogeneic stem cell transplantation. The CDR3 covers 16 residues. Trimming pared 2 bases from V and 4 bases from J, leaving 17 bases between. TCRdb reanalysed the RT-PCR reads using MiXCR and keeps one entry per CDR3 protein. This table holds about 200,000 distinct CDR3 sequences, approximately 41% found once. The chain combines TRBV12-3 or TRBV12-4 with TRBJ1-1; maybe TRBD1 (6 bases). This TCR was sampled from a human donor who was either an allogeneic HSCT recipient or a stem cell or donor lymphocyte infusion donor (not recorded which). It is not recorded whose cells these are; they may come from a transplant donor. The sequencing input was blood, either unsorted or a sorted T cell fraction (not recorded which). Written as DNA, the CDR3 is TGTGCCAGCAGTTTAATGGCGTTGGGAGGGGGCACTGAAGCTTTCTTT. Translation: CASSLMALGGGTEAFF.